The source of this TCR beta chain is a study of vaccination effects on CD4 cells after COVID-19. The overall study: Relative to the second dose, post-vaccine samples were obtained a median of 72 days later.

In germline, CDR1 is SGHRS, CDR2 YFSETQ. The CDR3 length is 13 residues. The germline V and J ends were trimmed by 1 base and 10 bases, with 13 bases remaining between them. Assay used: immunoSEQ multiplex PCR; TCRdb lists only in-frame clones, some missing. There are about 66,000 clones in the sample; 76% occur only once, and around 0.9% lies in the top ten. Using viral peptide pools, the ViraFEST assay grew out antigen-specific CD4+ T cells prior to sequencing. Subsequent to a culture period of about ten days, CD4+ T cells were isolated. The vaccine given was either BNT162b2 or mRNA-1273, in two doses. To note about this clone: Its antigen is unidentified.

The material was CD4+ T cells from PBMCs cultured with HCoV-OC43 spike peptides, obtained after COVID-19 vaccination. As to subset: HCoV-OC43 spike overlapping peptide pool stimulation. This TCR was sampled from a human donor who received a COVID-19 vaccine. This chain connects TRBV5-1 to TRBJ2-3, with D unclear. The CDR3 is CASSLTLVGAQYF. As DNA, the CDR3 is TGCGCCAGCAGCTTGACCCTGGTGGGCGCGCAGTATTTT.